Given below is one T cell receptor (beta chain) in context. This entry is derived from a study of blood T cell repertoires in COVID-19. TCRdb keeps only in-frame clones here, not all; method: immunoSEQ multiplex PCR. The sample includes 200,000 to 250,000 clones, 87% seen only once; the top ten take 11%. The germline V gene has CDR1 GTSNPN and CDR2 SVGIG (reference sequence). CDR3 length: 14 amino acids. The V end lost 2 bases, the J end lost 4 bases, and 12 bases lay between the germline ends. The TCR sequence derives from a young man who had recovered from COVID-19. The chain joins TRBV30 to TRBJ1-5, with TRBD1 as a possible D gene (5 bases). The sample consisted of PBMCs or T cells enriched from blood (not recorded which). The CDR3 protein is CAWSRAGPNQPQHF. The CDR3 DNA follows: TGTGCCTGGAGTCGGGCAGGGCCTAATCAGCCCCAGCATTTT.